This T cell receptor (beta chain) was sequenced in a study of T cell changes during pregnancy in multiple sclerosis. Sequencing was performed with immunoSEQ multiplex PCR; in TCRdb, only in-frame clones are kept and a portion is missing. The data contain over 75,000 clones, around 92% of them singletons. The germline V gene has CDR1 MDHEN and CDR2 SYDVKM. This CDR3 has 14 amino acids. V gave up 3 bases and J gave up 8 bases, with 13 bases separating them. The clonotype comes from a female donor with multiple sclerosis, enrolled in a pregnancy study. The chain uses TRBV28 and TRBJ2-2; D remains unclear. Specimen: peripheral blood, collected in the first trimester of pregnancy. CDR3 protein: CASSLVVLSGELFF. CDR3 sequence (DNA): TGTGCCAGCAGTTTGGTAGTATTGTCTGGGGAGCTGTTTTTT.